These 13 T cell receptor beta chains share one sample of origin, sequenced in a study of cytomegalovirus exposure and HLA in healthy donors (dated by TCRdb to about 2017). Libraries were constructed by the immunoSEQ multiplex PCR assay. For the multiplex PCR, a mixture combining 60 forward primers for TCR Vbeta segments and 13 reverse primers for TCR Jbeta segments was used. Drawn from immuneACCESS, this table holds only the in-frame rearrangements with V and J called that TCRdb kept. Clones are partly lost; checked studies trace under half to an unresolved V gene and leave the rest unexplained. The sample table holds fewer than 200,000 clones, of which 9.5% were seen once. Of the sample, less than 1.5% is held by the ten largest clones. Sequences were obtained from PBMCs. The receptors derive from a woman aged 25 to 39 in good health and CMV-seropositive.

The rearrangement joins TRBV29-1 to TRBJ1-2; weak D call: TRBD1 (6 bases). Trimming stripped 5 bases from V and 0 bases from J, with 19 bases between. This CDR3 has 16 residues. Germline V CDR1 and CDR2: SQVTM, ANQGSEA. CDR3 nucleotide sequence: TGCAGCGTTAGGTTGTTTAAGGCAGGGGCTAACTATGGCTACACCTTC. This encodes CSVRLFKAGANYGYTF.

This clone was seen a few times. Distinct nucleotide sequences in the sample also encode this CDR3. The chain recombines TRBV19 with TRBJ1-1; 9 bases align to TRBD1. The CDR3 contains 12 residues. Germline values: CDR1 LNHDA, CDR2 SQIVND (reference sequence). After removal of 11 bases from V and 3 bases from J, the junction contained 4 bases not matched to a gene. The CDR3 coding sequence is TGTGCCGCGGGACAGGGTTACACTGAAGCTTTCTTT. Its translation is CAAGQGYTEAFF.

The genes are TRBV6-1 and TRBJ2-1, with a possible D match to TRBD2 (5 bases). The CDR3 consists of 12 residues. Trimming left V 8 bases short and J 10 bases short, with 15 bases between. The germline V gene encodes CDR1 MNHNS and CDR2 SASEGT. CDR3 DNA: TGTGCCAGCGGGAGACTGCAAGCGGAGCAGTTCTTC. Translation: CASGRLQAEQFF.

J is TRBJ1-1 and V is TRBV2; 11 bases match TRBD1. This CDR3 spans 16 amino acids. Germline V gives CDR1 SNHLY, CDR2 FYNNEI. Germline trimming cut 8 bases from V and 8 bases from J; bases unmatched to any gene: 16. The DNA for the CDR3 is TGTGCCAGCCTCCAGCCGGGACAGGGGGTGATGGGGGAAGCTTTCTTT. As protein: CASLQPGQGVMGEAFF.

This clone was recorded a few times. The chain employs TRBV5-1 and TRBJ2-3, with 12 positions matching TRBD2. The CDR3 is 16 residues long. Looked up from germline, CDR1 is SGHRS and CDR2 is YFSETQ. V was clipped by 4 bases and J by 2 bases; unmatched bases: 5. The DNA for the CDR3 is TGCGCCAGCAGCCTTCGGACTAGCGGGACCACAGATACGCAGTATTTT. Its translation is CASSLRTSGTTDTQYF. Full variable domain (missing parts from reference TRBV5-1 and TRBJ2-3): KAGVTQTPRYLIKTRGQQVTLSCSPISGHRSVSWYQQTPGQGLQFLFEYFSETQRNKGNFPGRFSGRQFSNSRSEMNVSTLELGDSALYLCASSLRTSGTTDTQYFGPGTRLTVL.

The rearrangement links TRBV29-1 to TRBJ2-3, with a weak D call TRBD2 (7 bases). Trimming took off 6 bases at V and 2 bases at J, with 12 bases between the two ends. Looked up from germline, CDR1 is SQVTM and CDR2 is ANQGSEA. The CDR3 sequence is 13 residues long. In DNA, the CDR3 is TGCAGCGTCCTGGGGGGGCACACAGATACGCAGTATTTT. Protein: CSVLGGHTDTQYF.

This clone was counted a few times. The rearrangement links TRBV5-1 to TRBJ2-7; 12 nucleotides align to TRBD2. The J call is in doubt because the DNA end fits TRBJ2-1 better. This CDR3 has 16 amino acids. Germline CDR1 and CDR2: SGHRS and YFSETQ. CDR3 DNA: TGCGCCAGCAGCCCCGGGACTAGCGGGTTCTCCTACGAGCAGTTCTTC. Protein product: CASSPGTSGFSYEQFF.

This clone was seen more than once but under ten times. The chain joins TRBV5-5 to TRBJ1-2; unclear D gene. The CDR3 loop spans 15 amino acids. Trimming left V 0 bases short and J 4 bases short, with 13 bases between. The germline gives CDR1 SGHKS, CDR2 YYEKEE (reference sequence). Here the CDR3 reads CASSLETVALYGYTF. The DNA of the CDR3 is TGTGCCAGCAGCTTGGAGACGGTAGCCCTCTATGGCTACACCTTC.

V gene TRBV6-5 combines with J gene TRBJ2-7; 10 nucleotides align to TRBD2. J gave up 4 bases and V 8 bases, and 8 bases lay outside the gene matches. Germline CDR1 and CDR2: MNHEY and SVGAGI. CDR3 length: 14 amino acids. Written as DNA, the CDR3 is TGTGCCAGCCAACCTAGCGGGAGAGGGTACGAGCAGTACTTC. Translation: CASQPSGRGYEQYF.

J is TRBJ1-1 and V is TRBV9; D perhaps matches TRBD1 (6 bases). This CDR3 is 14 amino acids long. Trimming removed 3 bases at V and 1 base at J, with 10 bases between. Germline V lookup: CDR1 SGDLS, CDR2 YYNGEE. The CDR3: CASSATGQNTEAFF. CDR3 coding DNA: TGTGCCAGCAGCGCTACGGGACAGAACACTGAAGCTTTCTTT.

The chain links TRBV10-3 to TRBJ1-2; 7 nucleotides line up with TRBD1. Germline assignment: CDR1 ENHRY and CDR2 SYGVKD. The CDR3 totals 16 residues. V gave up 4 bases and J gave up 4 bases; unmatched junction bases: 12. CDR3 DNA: TGTGCCATCAGTGCGGCACAGGGGCCGAGAAGCTATGGCTACACCTTC. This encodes CAISAAQGPRSYGYTF.

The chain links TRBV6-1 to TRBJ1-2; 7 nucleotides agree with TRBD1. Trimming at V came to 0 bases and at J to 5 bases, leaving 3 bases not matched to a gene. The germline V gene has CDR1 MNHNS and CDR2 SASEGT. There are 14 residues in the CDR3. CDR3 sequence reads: CASSEAGTAYGYTF. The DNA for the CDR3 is TGTGCCAGCAGTGAAGCAGGGACAGCGTATGGCTACACCTTC.

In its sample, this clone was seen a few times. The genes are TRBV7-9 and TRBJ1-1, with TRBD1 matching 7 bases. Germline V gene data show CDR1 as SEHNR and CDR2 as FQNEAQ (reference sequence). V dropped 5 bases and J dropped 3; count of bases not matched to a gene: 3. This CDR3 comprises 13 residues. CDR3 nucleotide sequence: TGTGCCAGCAGCCCCGGGACAGACACTGAAGCTTTCTTT. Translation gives CASSPGTDTEAFF. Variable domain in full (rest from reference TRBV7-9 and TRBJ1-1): DTGVSQNPRHKITKRGQNVTFRCDPISEHNRLYWYRQTLGQGPEFLTYFQNEAQLEKSRLLSDRFSAERPKGSFSTLEIQRTEQGDSAMYLCASSPGTDTEAFFGQGTRLTVV.